These 6 T cell receptor beta chains were all obtained from the same sample, sequenced in a study of tumor-infiltrating lymphocytes in glioblastoma multiforme. TCR beta libraries were built from RNA through three nested multiplex PCR rounds using modified ARM-PCR. TCRdb reprocessed the multiplex PCR reads with MiXCR, giving one entry per CDR3 protein. The table has 30,000 or so distinct CDR3 sequences, about 64% seen once; the top ten hold roughly a third. Sequenced input: brain tumor tissue. The receptor source for this set is a male donor with glioblastoma.

In this sample, this clonotype turned up a few times. Here the CDR3 omits its conserved ending phenylalanine or tryptophan, so a read error is the likely source. J is TRBJ1-1 and V is TRBV10-3; D possibly corresponds to TRBD1 (5 bases). CDR3 size: 13 residues. V lost 11 bases and J lost 1, with 14 bases in between. CDR1 and CDR2 from the germline V gene are ENHRY and SYGVKD. This CDR3 reads CAAWEGPNTEAFI. The CDR3 nucleotides read TGTGCCGCCTGGGAGGGACCGAACACTGAAGCTTTCATT.

The rearrangement uses TRBV11-2 and TRBJ2-3, with TRBD1 matching 8 bases. J was trimmed by 2 bases and V by 6 bases; bases with no gene match: 7. The CDR3 runs to 15 residues. Germline V gene lookup returns CDR1 SGHAT and CDR2 FQNNGV. CDR3 amino acids: CASRLTGDHTDTQYF. The CDR3 DNA sequence: TGTGCCAGCAGGTTGACAGGGGACCACACAGATACGCAGTATTTT.

As to this clonotype: Germline is not matched at one junction end, which may reflect a read error. The J gene is TRBJ2-5, the V gene TRBV20-1, with TRBD2 as a possible D gene (6 bases). Germline V gene sequence: CDR1 DFQATT, CDR2 SNEGSKA (reference sequence). The CDR3 has 15 amino acids. In DNA form, the CDR3 reads TGCAGTGCTATCTTTGGAGGGAGTATTAGTGGGACCCGGTACTTC. Protein sequence: CSAIFGGSISGTRYF.

For this clonotype: A junction boundary mismatches the germline segment, possibly from a read error. V and J are TRBV6-5 and TRBJ2-7; the D is unclear. CDR1 is MNHEY, CDR2 SVGAGI, per germline. CDR3 size: 13 residues. CDR3: CAGSYASSYEQYF. Written as DNA, the CDR3 is TGTGCCGGCAGTTATGCGTCATCCTACGAGCAGTACTTC.

The chain employs TRBV12-3 or TRBV12-4 and TRBJ2-5, with 7 bases matching TRBD1. The CDR3 spans 14 residues. The ends lost 7 bases at V and 11 bases at J; junction bases unmatched: 16. The CDR3 reads CASTPGTATSDQYF. CDR3 coding DNA: TGTGCCAGCACCCCCGGGACAGCTACGAGTGATCAGTACTTC.

Note on this clonotype: This may come from a read error, since a much larger clone is one base off. The CDR3 spells CAWSRQQSQPLHF. CDR3 coding DNA: TGTGCCTGGAGTCGGCAGCAGAGTCAGCCCCTGCATTTT. The V gene is TRBV30, the J gene TRBJ1-5; no clear D. The CDR3 is 13 residues long. Germline V CDR1 and CDR2: GTSNPN, SVGIG (reference sequence).